This T cell receptor (beta chain) comes out of a study of Graves' ophthalmopathy and Graves' hyperthyroidism. This clonotype was counted ten times or more. Its antigen is as yet unknown. In germline, CDR1 is DFQATT, CDR2 SNEGSKA (reference sequence). This CDR3 contains 17 residues. Trimming took off 2 bases at V and 1 base at J, with 21 bases between the two ends. Investigators amplified TCR beta CDR3 regions from RNA transcripts. First-round RT-PCR used HTBI primers; second-round multiplex PCR followed. MiXCR, run by TCRdb on the multiplex PCR reads, gives a single entry per CDR3 protein. This table has about 370,000 distinct CDR3 sequences, approximately 20% appearing once. Study-level findings and limits: Blood shared most expanded thyroid clonotypes above 0.001 frequency.

Patients were left out if they had other autoimmune diseases, uncontrolled infections, pregnancy or lactation. Material for sequencing was peripheral blood. The rearrangement uses TRBV20-1 and TRBJ2-7; D perhaps matches TRBD1 (6 bases). The sequence derives from a woman under 30 with Graves' ophthalmopathy. The CDR3 loop reads CSARPRGISLPSYEQYF. CDR3 coding DNA: TGCAGTGCTAGACCAAGGGGGATATCCCTCCCTTCCTACGAGCAGTACTTC.